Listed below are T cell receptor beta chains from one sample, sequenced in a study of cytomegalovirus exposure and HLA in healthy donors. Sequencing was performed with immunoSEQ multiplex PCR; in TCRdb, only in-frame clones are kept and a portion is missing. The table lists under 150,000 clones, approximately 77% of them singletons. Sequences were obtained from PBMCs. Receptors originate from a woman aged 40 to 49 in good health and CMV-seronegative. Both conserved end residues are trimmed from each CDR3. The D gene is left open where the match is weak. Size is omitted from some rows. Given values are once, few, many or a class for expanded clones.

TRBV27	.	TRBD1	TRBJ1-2	ASSLGQGIFYGYT
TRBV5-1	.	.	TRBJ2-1	ASSLGDMLGANEQF
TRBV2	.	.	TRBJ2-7	ASSGYRDPYEQY
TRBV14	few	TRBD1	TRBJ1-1	ASSQDWTGLGAF
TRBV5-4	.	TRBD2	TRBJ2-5	ASSLPPGGGEETQY
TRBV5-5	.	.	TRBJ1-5	ASSLEGGNQPQH
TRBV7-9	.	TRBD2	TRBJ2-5	ASSQSWVAGGPSKTQY
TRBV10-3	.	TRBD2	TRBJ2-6	AISESLAGGSSGANVLT
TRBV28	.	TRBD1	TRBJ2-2	ASRTGPGELF
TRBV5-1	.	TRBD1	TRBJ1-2	ASSPRTGPPGYT
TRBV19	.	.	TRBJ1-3	ASSTLQGPSGNTIY
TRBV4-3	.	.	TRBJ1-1	ASSQVPEGGHTEAF
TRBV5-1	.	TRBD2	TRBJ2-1	ASRELAGEDEQF
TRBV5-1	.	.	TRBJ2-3	ASTSADTQY
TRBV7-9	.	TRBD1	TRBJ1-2	ASSLTGTGAYGYT
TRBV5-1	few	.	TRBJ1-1	ASSLDYRNTEAF
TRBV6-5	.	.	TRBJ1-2	ASSSGGRKNYGYT
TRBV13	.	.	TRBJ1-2	ASSHRDFNYGYT
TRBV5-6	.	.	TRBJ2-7	ASSLRWSSYEQY
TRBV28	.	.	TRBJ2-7	ASTKTRGEQY
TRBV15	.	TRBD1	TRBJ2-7	ATRPTGETYEQY
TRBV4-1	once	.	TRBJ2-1	ASSPREVSYNEQF
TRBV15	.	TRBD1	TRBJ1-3	ATSSGDRGSGNTIY
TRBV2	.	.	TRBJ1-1	ASTEGGVGTEAF
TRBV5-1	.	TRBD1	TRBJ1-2	ASSSKVTGVDGYT
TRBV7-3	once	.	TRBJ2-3	ASSLRLASTSTDTQY
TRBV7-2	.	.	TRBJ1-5	ASSSPRGALVGPQH
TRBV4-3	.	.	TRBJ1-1	ASSPLNLEGTEAF
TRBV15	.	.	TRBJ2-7	ATSLNSYEQY
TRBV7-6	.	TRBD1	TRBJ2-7	ASSPQGDSSYEQY
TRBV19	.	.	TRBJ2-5	ASSRGPQETQY
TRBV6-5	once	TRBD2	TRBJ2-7	ASSYSGGRGEQY
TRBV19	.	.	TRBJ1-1	ASSITGYYNTEAF
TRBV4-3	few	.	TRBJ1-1	ASSPLAGRNTEAF
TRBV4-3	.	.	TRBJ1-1	ASSQDNGIAEAF
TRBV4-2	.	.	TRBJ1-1	ASSPGTPEAF
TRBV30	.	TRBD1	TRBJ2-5	AWSGGQGAQETQY
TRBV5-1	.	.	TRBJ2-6	ASSLGRSSGANVLT
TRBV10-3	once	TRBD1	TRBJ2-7	AISERTGPSSYEQY
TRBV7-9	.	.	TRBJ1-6	ASSVGGPNSPLH
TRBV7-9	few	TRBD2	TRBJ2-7	ASIGGYEQY
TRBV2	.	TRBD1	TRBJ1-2	ASSEQGAYGYT
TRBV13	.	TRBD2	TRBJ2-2	ASSLGLAGSTGELF
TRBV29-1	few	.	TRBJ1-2	SVQTINYGYT
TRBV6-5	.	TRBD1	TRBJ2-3	ASSFGTGGWSDTQY
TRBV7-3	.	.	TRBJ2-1	ASSPTDSYYNEQF
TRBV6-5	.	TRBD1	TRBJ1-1	ASSYSGAGGLTEAF
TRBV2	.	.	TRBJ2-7	ASSEDGGWPTYEQY
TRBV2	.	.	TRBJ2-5	ASSQGLETQY
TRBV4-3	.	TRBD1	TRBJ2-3	ASSQDLPRTGFTDTQY
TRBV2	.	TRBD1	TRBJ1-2	ARVSRDRSYGYT
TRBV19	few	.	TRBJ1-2	ASSIGPLPASGYT
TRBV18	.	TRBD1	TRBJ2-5	ASSPQWDRIGETQY
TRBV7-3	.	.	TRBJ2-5	ASSVGFAGQETQY
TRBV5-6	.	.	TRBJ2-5	ASSPNQYQETQY